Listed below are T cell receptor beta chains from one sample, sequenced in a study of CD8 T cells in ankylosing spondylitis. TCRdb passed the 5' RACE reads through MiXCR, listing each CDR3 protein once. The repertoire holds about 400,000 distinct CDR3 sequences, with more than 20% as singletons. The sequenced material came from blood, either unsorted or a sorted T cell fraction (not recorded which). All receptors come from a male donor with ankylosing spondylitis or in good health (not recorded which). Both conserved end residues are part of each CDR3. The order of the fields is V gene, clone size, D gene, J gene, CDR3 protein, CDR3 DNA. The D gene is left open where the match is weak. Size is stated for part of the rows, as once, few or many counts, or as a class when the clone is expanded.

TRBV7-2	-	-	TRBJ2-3	CASSSMSGNTDTQYF	TGTGCCAGCAGCTCCATGTCGGGGAACACAGATACGCAGTATTTT
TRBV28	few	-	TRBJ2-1	CASSPIYNEQFF	TGTGCCAGCAGTCCAATTTACAATGAGCAGTTCTTC
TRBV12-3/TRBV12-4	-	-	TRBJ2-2	CASSPDTQRGELFF	TGTGCCAGCAGTCCGGACACCCAAAGAGGGGAGCTGTTTTTT
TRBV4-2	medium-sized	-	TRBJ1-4	CASSQEAGVGNEKLFF	TGTGCCAGCAGCCAAGAAGCGGGGGTCGGTAATGAAAAACTGTTTTTT
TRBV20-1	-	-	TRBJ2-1	CSAPRTENYNEQFF	TGCAGTGCTCCACGGACAGAAAACTACAATGAGCAGTTCTTC
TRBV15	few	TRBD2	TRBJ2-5	CATSRDEALAGPLLQETQYF	TGTGCCACCAGCAGAGATGAGGCACTAGCGGGGCCCTTACTCCAAGAGACCCAGTACTTC
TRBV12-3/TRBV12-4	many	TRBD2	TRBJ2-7	CASSLPTSGAFYEQYF	TGTGCCAGCAGTTTACCCACTAGCGGGGCCTTCTACGAGCAGTACTTC
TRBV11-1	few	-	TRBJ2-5	CASSIRQTEWETQYF	TGTGCCAGCAGCATACGACAGACAGAATGGGAGACCCAGTACTTC
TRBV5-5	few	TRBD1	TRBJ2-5	CASSRTGTGYETQYF	TGTGCCAGCAGCCGCACCGGGACAGGGTACGAGACCCAGTACTTC
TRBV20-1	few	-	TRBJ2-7	CSARDKGHLYSYEQYF	TGCAGTGCTAGAGATAAGGGCCACCTCTACTCCTACGAGCAGTACTTC
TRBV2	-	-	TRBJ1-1	CASSEFLGGTEAFF	TGTGCCAGCAGTGAATTTTTAGGGGGAACTGAAGCTTTCTTT
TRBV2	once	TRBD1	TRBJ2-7	CASREGQGISYEQYF	TGTGCCAGCAGGGAGGGACAGGGCATCTCCTACGAGCAGTACTTC
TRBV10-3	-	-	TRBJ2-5	CAISERATHQETQYF	TGTGCCATCAGTGAGAGGGCTACGCACCAAGAGACCCAGTACTTC
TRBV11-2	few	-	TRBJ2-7	CASSLGAIEQYF	TGTGCCAGCAGCTTAGGGGCAATCGAGCAGTACTTC
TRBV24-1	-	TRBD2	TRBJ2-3	CATSDRGALAGDTQYF	TGTGCCACCAGTGATCGAGGGGCTCTAGCGGGGGATACGCAGTATTTT
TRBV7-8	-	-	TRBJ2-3	CASSLVEDTQYF	TGTGCCAGCAGCTTAGTAGAAGATACGCAGTATTTT
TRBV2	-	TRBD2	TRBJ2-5	CASSVLAGGQETQYF	TGTGCCAGCAGTGTACTAGCGGGCGGGCAAGAGACCCAGTACTTC
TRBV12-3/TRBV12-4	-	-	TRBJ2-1	CASSFSGVEQFF	TGTGCCAGCAGTTTTTCGGGGGTTGAGCAGTTCTTC
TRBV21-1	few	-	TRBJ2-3	CASSPGKHTRQYF	TGTGCCAGCAGCCCCGGGAAACACACGAGGCAGTATTTT
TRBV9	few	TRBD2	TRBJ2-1	CASSHNIAGGPYNEQFF	TGTGCCAGCAGCCATAATATAGCGGGGGGGCCCTACAATGAGCAGTTCTTC
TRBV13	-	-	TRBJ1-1	CASSLGWGEGGTEAFF	TGTGCCAGCAGCTTAGGTTGGGGGGAGGGAGGCACTGAAGCTTTCTTT
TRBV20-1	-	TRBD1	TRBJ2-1	CSARGDRAEGYEQFF	TGCAGTGCCCGAGGGGACAGGGCAGAGGGCTATGAGCAGTTCTTC
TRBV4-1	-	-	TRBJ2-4	CASSPPWRRDIQYF	TGCGCCAGCAGCCCCCCGTGGCGCAGGGACATTCAGTACTTC
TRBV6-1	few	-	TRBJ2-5	CASRFGVTELVDTQETQYF	TGTGCCAGCAGATTTGGGGTCACGGAACTAGTTGATACCCAAGAGACCCAGTACTTC
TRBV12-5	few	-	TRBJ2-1	CASGFDDEQFF	TGTGCTAGTGGTTTTGACGATGAGCAGTTCTTC
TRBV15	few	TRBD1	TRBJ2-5	CATSRTGGQETQYF	TGTGCCACCAGCAGGACAGGGGGTCAAGAGACCCAGTACTTC
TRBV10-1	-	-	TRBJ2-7	CASSDMTGLSSYEQYF	TGCGCCAGCAGTGATATGACCGGACTCAGCTCCTACGAGCAGTACTTC
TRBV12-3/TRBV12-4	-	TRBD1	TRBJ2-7	CASSRLDRENEQYF	TGTGCCAGCAGTCGCTTGGACAGGGAGAACGAGCAGTACTTC
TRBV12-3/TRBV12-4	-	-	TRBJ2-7	CASSPSQVPTYEQYF	TGTGCCAGCAGTCCCTCGCAGGTCCCGACCTACGAGCAGTACTTC
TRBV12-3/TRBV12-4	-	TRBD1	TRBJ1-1	CASRRPGTVTEAFF	TGTGCCAGCAGACGTCCCGGGACAGTCACTGAAGCTTTCTTT
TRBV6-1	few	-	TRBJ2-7	CASRDWIRVQYF	TGTGCCAGCAGGGATTGGATACGAGTGCAGTACTTC
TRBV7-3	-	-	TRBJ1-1	CASSPNVGGITEAFF	TGTGCCAGCAGCCCAAATGTAGGGGGGATCACTGAAGCTTTCTTT
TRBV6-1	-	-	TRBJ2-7	CASSPFRSVDEQYF	TGTGCCAGCAGTCCATTCAGGAGTGTGGACGAGCAGTACTTC
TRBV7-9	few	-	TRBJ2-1	CASGAASYNEQFF	TGTGCCAGCGGAGCGGCTAGCTACAATGAGCAGTTCTTC
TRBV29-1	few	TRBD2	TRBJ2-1	CSVESSGGHSYNEQFF	TGCAGCGTTGAGAGTAGCGGGGGCCACTCCTACAATGAGCAGTTCTTC
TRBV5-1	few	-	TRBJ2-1	CASRVFDGGFSEQFF	TGCGCCAGCAGGGTTTTTGATGGGGGTTTTTCTGAGCAGTTCTTC
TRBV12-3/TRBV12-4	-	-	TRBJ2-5	CASSLAGGRETQYF	TGTGCCAGCAGTTTAGCGGGGGGGCGGGAGACCCAGTACTTC
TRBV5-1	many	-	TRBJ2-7	CASSWGRPYEQYF	TGCGCCAGCAGCTGGGGACGACCCTACGAGCAGTACTTC
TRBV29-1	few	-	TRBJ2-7	CSVDPGWGRQEQYF	TGCAGCGTTGACCCGGGGTGGGGTAGACAGGAGCAGTACTTC
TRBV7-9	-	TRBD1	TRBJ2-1	CASSSGQGADNEQFF	TGTGCCAGCAGCTCTGGACAGGGGGCTGACAATGAGCAGTTCTTC
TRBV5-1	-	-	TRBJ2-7	CASSLFNGYEQYF	TGCGCCAGCAGCTTGTTTAACGGTTACGAGCAGTACTTC
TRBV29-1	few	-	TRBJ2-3	CSVAGTGGPDTQYF	TGCAGCGTTGCTGGGACTGGGGGCCCAGATACGCAGTATTTT
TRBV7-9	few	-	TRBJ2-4	CASSSIDTSRGKNIQYF	TGTGCCAGCAGCTCAATCGACACTTCCCGGGGCAAAAACATTCAGTACTTC
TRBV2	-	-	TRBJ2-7	CASSPGRSGNEQYF	TGTGCCAGTTCCCCGGGGAGGTCAGGGAACGAGCAGTACTTC
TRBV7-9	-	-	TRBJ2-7	CASSPPGRWSYEQYF	TGTGCCAGCAGCCCACCGGGACGCTGGTCCTACGAGCAGTACTTC
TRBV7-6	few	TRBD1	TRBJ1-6	CASSSIAGGNSPLHF	TGTGCCAGCAGCAGCATAGCAGGGGGTAATTCACCCCTCCACTTT
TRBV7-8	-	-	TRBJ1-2	CASSLEGPTTANYGYTF	TGTGCCAGCAGCTTAGAAGGGCCGACCACTGCTAACTATGGCTACACCTTC
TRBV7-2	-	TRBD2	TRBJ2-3	CASSLAVWRGVTDTQYF	TGTGCCAGCAGCTTAGCTGTTTGGCGGGGGGTCACAGATACGCAGTATTTT
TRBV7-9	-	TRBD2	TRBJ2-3	CAIREYGTRGTDTQYF	TGTGCCATCAGGGAGTACGGGACTAGGGGCACAGATACGCAGTATTTT
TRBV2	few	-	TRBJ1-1	CASTPESTEAFF	TGTGCCAGCACCCCGGAGAGCACTGAAGCTTTCTTT
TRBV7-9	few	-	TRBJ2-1	CASSQVGRGKSEQFF	TGTGCCAGCAGCCAAGTTGGGCGGGGCAAATCTGAGCAGTTCTTC